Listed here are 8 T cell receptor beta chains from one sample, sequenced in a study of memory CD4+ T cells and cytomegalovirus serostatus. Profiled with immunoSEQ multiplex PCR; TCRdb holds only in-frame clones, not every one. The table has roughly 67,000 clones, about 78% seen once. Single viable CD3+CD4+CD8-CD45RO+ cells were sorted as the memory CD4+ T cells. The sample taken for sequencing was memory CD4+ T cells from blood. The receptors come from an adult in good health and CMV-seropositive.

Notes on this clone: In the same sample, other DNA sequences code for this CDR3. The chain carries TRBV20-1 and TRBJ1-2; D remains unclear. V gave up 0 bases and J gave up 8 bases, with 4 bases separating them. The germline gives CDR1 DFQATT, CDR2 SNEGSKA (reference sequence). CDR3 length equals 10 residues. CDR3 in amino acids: CSARDRGYTF. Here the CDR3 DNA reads TGCAGTGCTAGAGATAGGGGCTACACCTTC.

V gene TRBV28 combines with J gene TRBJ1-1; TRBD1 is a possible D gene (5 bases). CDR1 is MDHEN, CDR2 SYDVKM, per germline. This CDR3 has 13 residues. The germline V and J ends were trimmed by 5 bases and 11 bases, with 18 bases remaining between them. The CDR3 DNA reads TGTGCCAGCAGTCGGGACCCAAGCAACCGGGCTTTCTTT. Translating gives CASSRDPSNRAFF.

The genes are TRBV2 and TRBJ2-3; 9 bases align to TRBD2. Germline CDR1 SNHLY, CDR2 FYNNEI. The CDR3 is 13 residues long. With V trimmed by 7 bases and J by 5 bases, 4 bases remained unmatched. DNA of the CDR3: TGTGCCAGCACGCGGGGGGGTATAGATACGCAGTATTTT. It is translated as CASTRGGIDTQYF.

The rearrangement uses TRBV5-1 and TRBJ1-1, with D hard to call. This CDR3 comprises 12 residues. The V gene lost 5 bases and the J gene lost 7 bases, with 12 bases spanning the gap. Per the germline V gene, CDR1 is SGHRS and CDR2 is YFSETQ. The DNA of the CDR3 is TGCGCCAGCAGGGAAGGAAAGAGTGAAGCTTTCTTT. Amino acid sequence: CASREGKSEAFF. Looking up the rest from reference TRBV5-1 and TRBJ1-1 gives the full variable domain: KAGVTQTPRYLIKTRGQQVTLSCSPISGHRSVSWYQQTPGQGLQFLFEYFSETQRNKGNFPGRFSGRQFSNSRSEMNVSTLELGDSALYLCASREGKSEAFFGQGTRLTVV.

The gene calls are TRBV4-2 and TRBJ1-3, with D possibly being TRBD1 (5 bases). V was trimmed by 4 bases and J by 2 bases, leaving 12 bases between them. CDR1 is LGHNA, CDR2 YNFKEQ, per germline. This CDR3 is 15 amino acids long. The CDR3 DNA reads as TGTGCCAGCAGCCGGGGACGTACTACTGGAAACACCATATATTTT. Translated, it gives CASSRGRTTGNTIYF.

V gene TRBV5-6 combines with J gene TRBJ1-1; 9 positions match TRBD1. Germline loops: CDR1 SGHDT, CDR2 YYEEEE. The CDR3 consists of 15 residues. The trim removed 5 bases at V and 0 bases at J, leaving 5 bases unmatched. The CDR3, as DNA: TGTGCCAGCAGGCTATGGGACAGGGTGAACACTGAAGCTTTCTTT. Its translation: CASRLWDRVNTEAFF.

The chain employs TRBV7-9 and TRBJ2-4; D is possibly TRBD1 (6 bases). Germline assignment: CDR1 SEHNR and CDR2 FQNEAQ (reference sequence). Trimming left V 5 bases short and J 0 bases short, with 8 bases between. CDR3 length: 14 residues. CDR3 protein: CASSHRVAKNIQYF. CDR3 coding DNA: TGTGCCAGCAGCCACAGGGTAGCCAAAAACATTCAGTACTTC. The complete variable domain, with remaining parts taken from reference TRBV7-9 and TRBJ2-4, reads DTGVSQNPRHKITKRGQNVTFRCDPISEHNRLYWYRQTLGQGPEFLTYFQNEAQLEKSRLLSDRFSAERPKGSFSTLEIQRTEQGDSAMYLCASSHRVAKNIQYFGAGTRLSVL.

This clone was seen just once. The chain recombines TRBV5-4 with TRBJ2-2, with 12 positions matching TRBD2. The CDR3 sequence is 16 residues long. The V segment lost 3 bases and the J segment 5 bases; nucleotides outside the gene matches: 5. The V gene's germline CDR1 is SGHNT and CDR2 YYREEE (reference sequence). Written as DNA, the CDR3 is TGTGCCAGCAGCTCTCCTCTAGCGGGGGGGACCGGGGAGCTGTTTTTT. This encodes CASSSPLAGGTGELFF.